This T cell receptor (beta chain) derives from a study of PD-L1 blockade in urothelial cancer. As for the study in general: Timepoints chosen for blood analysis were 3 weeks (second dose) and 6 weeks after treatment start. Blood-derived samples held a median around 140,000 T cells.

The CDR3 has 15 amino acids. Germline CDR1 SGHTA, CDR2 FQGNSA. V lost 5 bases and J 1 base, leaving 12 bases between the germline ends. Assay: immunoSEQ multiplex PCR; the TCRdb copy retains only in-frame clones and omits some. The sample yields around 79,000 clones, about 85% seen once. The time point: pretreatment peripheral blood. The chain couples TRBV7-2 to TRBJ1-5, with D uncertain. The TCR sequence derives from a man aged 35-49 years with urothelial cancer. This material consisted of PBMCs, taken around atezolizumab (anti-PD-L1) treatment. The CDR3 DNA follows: TGTGCCAGCAGCCCGCCTACTTCGAGCAATCAGCCCCAGCATTTT. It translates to CASSPPTSSNQPQHF.